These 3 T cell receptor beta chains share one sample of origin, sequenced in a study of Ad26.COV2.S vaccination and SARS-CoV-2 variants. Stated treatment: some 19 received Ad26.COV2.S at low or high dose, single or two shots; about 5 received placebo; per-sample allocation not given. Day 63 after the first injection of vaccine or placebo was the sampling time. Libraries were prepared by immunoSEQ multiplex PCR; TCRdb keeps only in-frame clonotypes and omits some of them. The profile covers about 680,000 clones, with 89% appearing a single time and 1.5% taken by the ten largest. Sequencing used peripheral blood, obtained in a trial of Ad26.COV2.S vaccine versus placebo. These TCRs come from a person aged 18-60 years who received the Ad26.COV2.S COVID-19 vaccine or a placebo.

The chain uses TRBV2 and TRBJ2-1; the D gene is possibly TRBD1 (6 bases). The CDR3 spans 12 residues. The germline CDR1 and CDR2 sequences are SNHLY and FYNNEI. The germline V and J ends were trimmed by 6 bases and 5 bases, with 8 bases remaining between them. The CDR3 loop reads CASRWDNNEQFF. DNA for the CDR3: TGTGCCAGCAGATGGGACAACAATGAGCAGTTCTTC.

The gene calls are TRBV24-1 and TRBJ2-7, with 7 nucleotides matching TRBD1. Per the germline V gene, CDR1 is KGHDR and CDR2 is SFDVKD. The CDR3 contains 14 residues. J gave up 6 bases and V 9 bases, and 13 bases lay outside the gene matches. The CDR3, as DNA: TGTGCCACCGGGGACAGAACCGGGCCGGGCGAGCAGTACTTC. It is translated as CATGDRTGPGEQYF.

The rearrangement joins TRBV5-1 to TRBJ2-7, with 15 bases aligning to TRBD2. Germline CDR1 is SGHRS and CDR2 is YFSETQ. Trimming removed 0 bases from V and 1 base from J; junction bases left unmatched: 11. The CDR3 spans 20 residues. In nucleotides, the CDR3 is TGCGCCAGCAGCTTGGACCCTCAGGGACTAGCGGGAGGTCAGTCCTACGAGCAGTACTTC. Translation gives CASSLDPQGLAGGQSYEQYF.